This T cell receptor beta chain derives from a study of regulatory T cells in long-lasting Graves disease. The overall study: Persistent Graves' disease denoted over 5 years of antithyroid drugs plus positive TSH receptor antibodies.

There are many counts of this clonotype. Its target is not known. The sample's time point: persistent/refractory GD, antithyroid drugs over 5 years with positive TRAb. PBMC RNA served as the TCR library source. Investigators prepared the TCR beta libraries by applying iRepertoire HTBI primers and Arm-PCR of CDR3 regions. As handled by the study authors: Samples revealed 62 TRBV and 14 TRBJ segments. A single record per CDR3 protein comes from TCRdb applying MiXCR to the multiplex PCR reads. These V and J calls derive from TCRdb rather than the authors' analysis. The repertoire includes about 470,000 distinct CDR3 sequences, 20% to 25% of them detected once, and roughly 7% sits in the top ten. The V end was cut by 4 bases, the J end by 4 bases, with 11 bases between. This CDR3 has 12 residues. Germline CDR1 and CDR2: DFQATT and SNEGSKA (reference sequence). Findings and caveats of the study: New patients shared some 890 public clonotypes, fewer than the approximately 2,700 shared by persistent patients. TRBV28 was favored in persistent disease, as were TRBJ1-2 and TRBJ2-5.

This specimen consisted of peripheral blood mononuclear cells (PBMCs), obtained when the disease was refractory, from a patient treated with antithyroid drugs. The chain is built from TRBV20-1 and TRBJ2-7; D might be TRBD2 (5 bases). This TCR came from a female donor with Graves disease. This chain's CDR3 is CSATLDSYEQYF. In nucleotides, the CDR3 is TGCAGTGCTACCCTGGACTCTTACGAGCAGTACTTC.